The source of this T cell receptor (beta chain) is a study of blood T cell repertoires in COVID-19. Whole-study context: Donors in the United States, Italy and Spain gave samples during acute or convalescent COVID-19.

Repertoires were generated with immunoSEQ multiplex PCR, while TCRdb's copy carries only in-frame clones and drops some. Among about 180,000 clones, less than 90% were seen once, and the ten largest hold under 10%. Enrollment of patients from Seattle took place during active infection, with longitudinal follow-up. V lost 6 bases and J lost 2, with 11 bases in between. Germline lookup yields CDR1 GTSNPN and CDR2 SVGIG (reference sequence). CDR3 length equals 14 residues. The chain employs TRBV30 and TRBJ1-6, with D perhaps TRBD1 (5 bases). This TCR was sampled from a woman aged 65 to 85 with COVID-19, enrolled during active disease. Source material: peripheral blood. The CDR3 reads CACKTEAYNSPLHF. The CDR3 DNA sequence: TGTGCCTGTAAGACAGAGGCCTATAATTCACCCCTCCACTTT. Full variable domain (missing parts from reference TRBV30 and TRBJ1-6): SQTIHQWPATLVQPVGSPLSLECTVEGTSNPNLYWYRQAAGRGLQLLFYSVGIGQISSEVPQNLSASRPQDRQFILSSKKLLLSDSGFYLCACKTEAYNSPLHFGNGTRLTVT.